This T cell receptor (beta chain) was retrieved from a study of blood T cell repertoires in COVID-19. Study overall: Donors in the United States, Italy and Spain gave samples during acute or convalescent COVID-19. T cells, B-cell-depleted T cells, or PBMCs supplied cDNA or gDNA.

Per the study methods: Using reference gene primer amplification, nucleated cell counts were estimated. Method: immunoSEQ multiplex PCR; TCRdb's copy keeps in-frame clones and lacks some. V, J and clone size derive from that table, while D and trimming were established from the DNA sequence. The sample has 150,000 to 200,000 clones; approximately 86% are singletons. V shed 3 bases and J shed 0 bases, with 21 bases lying between them. Germline assignment: CDR1 WSHSY and CDR2 SAAADI. The CDR3 is 19 amino acids. The chain links TRBV10-2 to TRBJ2-1; D might be TRBD2 (6 bases). The clonotype comes from a man aged 45 to 65 with active or convalescent COVID-19. The sequenced material came from peripheral blood. The CDR3 sequence: CASSDGASAGKSSYNEQFF. The CDR3 nucleotides are TGCGCCAGCAGTGACGGGGCTAGCGCCGGGAAGAGCTCCTACAATGAGCAGTTCTTC.